This T cell receptor (beta chain) was sequenced for a study of T cells in women clearing cervical HPV infection (dated by TCRdb to 2017 to 2018). Background on the whole study: Cases were about 25 women with histologically confirmed HPV16-related CIN3 or worse, including a couple of invasive cancers. The controls were 25 or so women whose single incident HPV16 infection cleared within 12 months with no development of precancer or cancer. Blood from cases was collected at the visit at which the lesion was first identified, whereas blood from controls was collected once infection was no longer detected. Among cases, blood sampling came a median of approximately 150 days after lesion detection, with an interquartile range of roughly 85 to 200 days. Because only a few women had HLA typing data, the possibility that HLA type acted as a confounder could not be ruled out. An exploratory proof-of-principle case-control study, nested within the Guanacaste HPV Natural History Study in Costa Rica, was conducted to compare TCR repertoires across cervical HPV16 outcomes. Cases were matched to controls by age within five years and by the year the sample was collected. A median age of approximately 32 years was observed in cases versus under 40 in controls, and no significant differences in baseline characteristics were found. The parent cohort enrolled 10,000 or so women aged 18 or older in Guanacaste, Costa Rica, during about 1993 to 1994 and followed them for approximately seven years. Quality controls consisted of five blinded duplicates per group, for a total of about 60 samples made up of roughly 50 participants and about ten replicates. Paper-wide results and their limitations: Because the number of T cells in each sample was unknown, differences in richness could reflect differing T-cell content rather than repertoire biology. Significantly higher TCR repertoire richness was observed in CIN3+ cases than in controls across sequencing depths, whereas no difference in evenness was found. Cases were distinguished from controls with an estimated AUC of about 0.8 by random forest classifiers combining richness and V gene abundances. The cross-sectional design could not show whether the associations came before the infection or were a result of it, and neither effector/memory subsets nor HPV-specific T cells were isolated. Cases had lower TRBV6-7 relative abundance than controls (approximately 0.11% versus 0.16%; Bonferroni P = 0.0008).

Every participant had a single incident cervical HPV16 infection, and prevalent HPV16 infections were excluded. Cervical HPV DNA was detected by MY09/MY11 PCR, and genotyping was performed by dot-blot hybridization. Fifteen mL of heparinized blood were centrifuged, and the buffy coat was split into aliquots, frozen at -30 degrees C, and then kept at -80 degrees C. Genomic DNA was extracted from buffy coat specimens using QIAGEN kits. Inclusive of the bounding cysteine and phenylalanine, the CDR3 is 15 residues long. Of the CDR3's DNA, 36 bases were read; they are in frame from base 1. V sheds 4 bases and J sheds 5 bases, leaving 17 bases between their ends. As encoded in the germline V gene (reference sequence), CDR1 is LNHDA while CDR2 is SQIVND. Using the immunoSEQ assay, multiplex PCR amplified TCR beta CDR3 regions from an average of approximately 1,200 ng of genomic DNA per sample. Primer bias was corrected in the assay by using a complete synthetic TCR repertoire to establish an amplification baseline. Amplicons were sequenced on the Illumina platform. In the authors' own workflow: Sequences were error-corrected by clustering with frequency ratios and a modified nearest-neighbor algorithm, then analyzed in the immunoSEQ Analyzer with IMGT gene definitions. At each rarefaction depth, TCR richness and evenness were averaged over 20 rarefaction repeats, and samples with fewer sequences than the depth were excluded. V, D and J gene relative abundances were compared between groups with Wilcoxon rank sum tests, applying FDR correction. In the blinded duplicates, the intraclass correlation was approximately 95% for TCR richness and averaged approximately 82% across 55 to 75 gene segments. Held by TCRdb, this immuneACCESS table contains in-frame sequences only and omits some clones. Under half of the omission traces to an unresolved V gene where checked; the cause of the rest is unknown. V and J calls and clone size come straight from that table; D and trimming were deduced from the DNA. This specimen's table enumerates roughly 40,000 clones. The ten largest make up roughly 6% of the sample.

Details on this clone: The specificity of this receptor is unknown. Sequencing ends 3 residues short of the CDR3 end; the germline J gene provides the rest.

The sample was blood buffy coat. This chain is built from TRBV19 and TRBJ2-5; the D gene is possibly TRBD2, with 7 bases matching. The source of this sequence is a woman aged 18 to 75 with a cervical HPV16 infection that either progressed to CIN3+ or cleared (not recorded which). This receptor carries the CDR3 CASSTGAGEWETQYF. The CDR3 bases that were read are TGTGCCAGTAGTACGGGGGCGGGGGAATGGGAGACC.